Listed below are T cell receptor beta chains from one sample, sequenced in a study of OX40 agonist ivuxolimab in advanced cancers. TCRdb's table, derived via immunoSEQ multiplex PCR, lists solely in-frame clones and lacks some. Counted here are tens of thousands of clones, around nine tenths occurring once; the ten biggest clones make up around 25%. Source: CD4+ or CD8+ T cells sorted from blood, taken in a trial of the OX40 agonist ivuxolimab. These receptor sequences come from an adult with an advanced solid tumor such as melanoma, head and neck, liver or kidney cancer. CDR3s leave out the opening cysteine and the closing phenylalanine or tryptophan. The size of a clone is reported for some rows only, either as once, few or many, or as a class for expanded clones.

abundance	len	v_gene	j_gene	CDR3aa
-	11	TRBV2	TRBJ2-5	ASTEYRGETQY
-	12	TRBV6-6	TRBJ2-5	ASSPGADQETQY
-	11	TRBV11-3	TRBJ2-5	ASSPLRSETQY
-	13	TRBV11-1	TRBJ1-6	ASSQGPGRNSPLH
-	12	TRBV15	TRBJ2-1	ATARDSSYNEQF
once	12	TRBV5-6	TRBJ2-1	ASSLKPPYNEQF
-	9	TRBV25-1	TRBJ2-7	ASSLAYEQY
-	12	TRBV5-1	TRBJ1-5	ASSLVVGNQPQH
-	13	TRBV19	TRBJ2-5	ASNPGGLGEETQY
-	12	TRBV6-5	TRBJ2-3	ASSWPDCTDTQY
-	14	TRBV7-9	TRBJ2-7	ASSRGVSGFSNEQY
-	12	TRBV19	TRBJ2-1	ASSIWGDYNEQF
-	13	TRBV4-1	TRBJ2-7	ASSQERGPTYEQY
-	13	TRBV6-5	TRBJ1-1	ASSYSAEKYTEAF
-	17	TRBV4-3	TRBJ2-3	ASSPTLLTGAGGTDTQY
-	11	TRBV6-5	TRBJ2-7	ASGGRVTYEQY
-	10	TRBV13	TRBJ1-1	ASSQGGSEAF
-	12	TRBV5-4	TRBJ1-2	ASSLNVGVYGYT
once	13	TRBV4-1	-	ASSQANSGTYEQY
-	12	TRBV6-6	TRBJ1-5	ASSYALSNQPQH
few	14	TRBV7-9	TRBJ2-5	ASSLGSRATFVAQY
-	16	TRBV27	TRBJ2-1	ASSPLGASGSSYNEQF
-	10	TRBV6-5	TRBJ2-3	ASSYGIDTQY